What follows are 17 T cell receptor beta chains derived from one specimen sequenced in a study of T cell repertoires in cytomegalovirus infection. TCRdb called the reads again in MiXCR, with one record for every CDR3 protein. This sample has about 440,000 distinct CDR3 sequences; approximately 32% occur once, and the top ten carry about an eighth. Specimen: PBMCs. The receptor set was obtained from a human donor in good health (CMV status not recorded). Some clones in this sample may be carry-over from other donors' samples.

The rearrangement joins TRBV6-1 to TRBJ1-6, with D perhaps matching TRBD1 (5 bases). The germline V gene has CDR1 MNHNS and CDR2 SASEGT. The CDR3 is made up of 14 amino acids. V gave up 11 bases and J gave up 6 bases, with 17 bases separating them. CDR3 sequence reads: CAGRFGGSNSPLHF. CDR3 DNA sequence: TGTGCCGGTCGATTCGGGGGAAGTAATTCACCCCTCCACTTT.

J is TRBJ1-1 and V is TRBV2, with D possibly matching TRBD1 (5 bases). The CDR3 has 11 amino acids. Germline V gives CDR1 SNHLY, CDR2 FYNNEI. With 6 bases removed from V and 10 bases from J, the gap between germline ends came to 12 bases. The CDR3 DNA reads as TGTGCCAGCAGATCCGGGGCGTCAGCTTTCTTT. Translation: CASRSGASAFF.

In its sample, this clonotype was seen many times. This chain links TRBV6-2 or TRBV6-3 with TRBJ2-6, with D maybe TRBD1 (6 bases). The CDR3 totals 15 residues. Germline values: CDR1 MNHEY, CDR2 SVGEGT. V lost 8 bases, J lost 1 base, and 12 bases lay in between. CDR3 protein: CASGQQGSGANVLTF. The CDR3 coding sequence is TGTGCCAGCGGGCAACAGGGATCTGGGGCCAACGTCCTGACTTTC.

This clonotype has more than one count but fewer than ten. The genes are TRBV24-1 and TRBJ1-5; D remains ambiguous. The V end was cut by 3 bases, the J end by 5 bases, with 7 bases between. The germline V gene encodes CDR1 KGHDR and CDR2 SFDVKD. The CDR3 has 13 residues. This chain's CDR3 is CATSDLGDQPQHF. The CDR3 bases are TGTGCCACCAGTGATCTGGGAGATCAGCCCCAGCATTTT.

This clonotype was observed a handful of times. J is TRBJ2-7 and V is TRBV5-5; TRBD2 matches at 12 bases. The CDR3 runs to 17 residues. Losses at the gene ends were 4 bases for V and 0 bases for J; bases not matched to a gene: 8. From germline, CDR1 is SGHKS and CDR2 YYEKEE (reference sequence). This chain's CDR3 is CASSPSGGAWSSYEQYF. CDR3 nucleotide sequence: TGTGCCAGCAGCCCTAGCGGGGGGGCTTGGAGCTCCTACGAGCAGTACTTC.

This clonotype was seen more than once but under ten times. This rearrangement joins TRBV6-1 to TRBJ1-5; 9 bases are shared with TRBD1. The CDR3 is 21 residues long. Looked up from germline, CDR1 is MNHNS and CDR2 is SASEGT. The trim removed 6 bases at V and 0 bases at J, leaving 21 bases unmatched. The CDR3 sequence is CASRARDRASLHQSSNQPQHF. The CDR3 region has the DNA TGTGCCAGCAGAGCCAGGGACAGGGCTTCCCTACACCAAAGTAGCAATCAGCCCCAGCATTTT.

In its sample, this clonotype was seen many times. The chain is built from TRBV7-2 and TRBJ1-1; 10 bases are shared with TRBD1. Germline V lookup: CDR1 SGHTA, CDR2 FQGNSA. The CDR3 spans 16 residues. J lost 1 base, V lost 5 bases, and 7 bases had no gene match. CDR3 protein: CASSARRTGGNTEAFF. The CDR3 DNA is TGTGCCAGCAGCGCAAGACGGACAGGGGGGAACACTGAAGCTTTCTTT.

There are many counts of this clonotype. The V and J genes are TRBV12-3 or TRBV12-4 and TRBJ2-3; D not resolved. V lost 2 bases, J lost 0 bases, and 6 bases lay in between. CDR3 length: 14 residues. The CDR3 protein is CASSLLRSTDTQYF. The DNA of the CDR3 is TGTGCCAGCAGTTTACTTCGAAGCACAGATACGCAGTATTTT.

The chain uses TRBV15 and TRBJ2-2, with no clear D. The CDR3 is 14 amino acids. The germline V gene has CDR1 LNHNV and CDR2 YYDKDF (reference sequence). Trimming took 1 base from V and 4 from J, leaving 7 bases between them. CDR3 DNA sequence: TGTGCCACCAGCAGAGGGGATTTCACCGGGGAGCTGTTTTTT. It yields the protein CATSRGDFTGELFF.

This clonotype has only one observation. It may be a read error: a sequence one base away is much more abundant. Given the absence of the conserved phenylalanine or tryptophan at the CDR3 end, a read error is likely. The V gene is TRBV7-8, the J gene TRBJ2-1, with D possibly TRBD2 on 7 matching bases. V lost 5 bases, J lost 6 bases, and 17 bases lay in between. CDR1 and CDR2 (germline): SGHVS, FQNEAQ. The CDR3 extends over 15 amino acids. CDR3 coding DNA: TGTGCCAGCAGCCAGAGGGGGGGGCTAGGCAATGAGCAGTTCTAC. As protein: CASSQRGGLGNEQFY.

This clonotype was seen ten or more times. This rearrangement joins TRBV7-8 to TRBJ1-5; no clear D. The CDR3 totals 12 residues. The germline CDR1 and CDR2 sequences are SGHVS and FQNEAQ. V shed 1 base and J shed 6 bases, with 4 bases lying between them. DNA of the CDR3: TGTGCCAGCAGCTTAGTGGGTCAGCCCCAGCATTTT. This sequence encodes CASSLVGQPQHF.

The genes are TRBV19 and TRBJ1-1; 7 bases line up with TRBD1. V lost 3 bases and J lost 2; bases outside the gene matches: 15. CDR1 and CDR2 from the germline V gene are LNHDA and SQIVND (reference sequence). The CDR3 spans 18 residues. CDR3 sequence (DNA): TGTGCCAGTAGTATCGGGCTAGGGGGCGCGGGAATTAACACTGAAGCTTTCTTT. Its translation is CASSIGLGGAGINTEAFF.

This clonotype appeared many times. The chain links TRBV2 to TRBJ2-7, with 7 bases aligning to TRBD1. J gave up 6 bases and V 6 bases, and 14 bases lay outside the gene matches. The germline CDR1 and CDR2 sequences are SNHLY and FYNNEI. There are 15 residues in the CDR3. The CDR3 DNA is TGTGCCAGCAGGGGGGCCGACAGGGTTTCTGGCGAGCAGTACTTC. This translates into CASRGADRVSGEQYF.

The chain uses TRBV24-1 and TRBJ2-2, with unresolved D. The CDR3 extends over 15 amino acids. With 5 bases removed from V and 0 bases from J, the gap between germline ends came to 9 bases. Germline CDR1 is KGHDR and CDR2 is SFDVKD. In nucleotides, the CDR3 is TGTGCCACCAGTGCCTACCAAGCGAACACCGGGGAGCTGTTTTTT. Amino acid sequence: CATSAYQANTGELFF.

The V and J genes are TRBV11-1 and TRBJ2-7; D remains unclear. Germline values: CDR1 SGHAT, CDR2 FQDESV (reference sequence). The CDR3 spans 12 residues. The V and J ends lost 4 bases and 2 bases respectively, with 6 bases between them. CDR3 bases: TGTGCCAGCAGCTCCTCCCCCTACGAGCAGTACTTC. This codes for CASSSSPYEQYF. Looking up the rest from reference TRBV11-1 and TRBJ2-7 gives the full variable domain: EAEVAQSPRYKITEKSQAVAFWCDPISGHATLYWYRQILGQGPELLVQFQDESVVDDSQLPKDRFSAERLKGVDSTLKIQPAELGDSAMYLCASSSSPYEQYFGPGTRLTVT.

This clonotype was detected many times. This rearrangement joins TRBV7-2 to TRBJ1-2; D is ambiguous. Germline V gives CDR1 SGHTA, CDR2 FQGNSA. With 1 base removed from V and 8 bases from J, the gap between germline ends came to 5 bases. The length of the CDR3 is 11 residues. The CDR3 sequence: CASSLGRGYTF. CDR3 sequence (DNA): TGTGCCAGCAGCTTAGGGAGAGGCTACACCTTC.

CDR3 sequence: CAAGHRNTEAFF. CDR3 nucleotides: TGTGCCGCGGGACACCGGAACACTGAAGCTTTCTTT. This rearrangement joins TRBV19 to TRBJ1-1; perhaps TRBD1 as D (6 bases). Germline V lookup: CDR1 LNHDA, CDR2 SQIVND (reference sequence). CDR3 size: 12 residues. V lost 11 bases and J lost 1, with 11 bases in between.